The present TCR beta chain was sequenced within a study of tumor-infiltrating lymphocytes in primary liver carcinoma. Priming with a constant-region primer yielded TCR beta cDNA from 400 to 550 ng total RNA. Generation of the TCR beta libraries relied on three nested multiplex PCR rounds using slightly modified ARM-PCR. TCRdb processed the multiplex PCR reads anew with MiXCR; each CDR3 protein has one entry. The sample comprises fewer than 400,000 distinct CDR3 sequences, around three fifths of which are singletons, and approximately 17% rests with the top ten. RNA was extracted from whole blood without cell sorting, alongside germline DNA. Before surgery, approximately 4.2 milliliters of EDTA blood were taken. Sequenced sample: peripheral blood. This TCR was sampled from a woman aged 25 to 39 with primary liver carcinoma and hepatitis B virus infection.

In DNA form, the CDR3 reads TGTGCCTGCATCTTAGTGGGGTTCTCCTACGAGCAGTACTTC. Protein: CACILVGFSYEQYF. The chain uses TRBV11-2 and TRBJ2-7, with D hard to call. V was shortened by 11 bases and J by 0 bases, with 17 bases between the two germline ends. Germline values: CDR1 SGHAT, CDR2 FQNNGV. The CDR3 loop spans 14 amino acids.